What follows are 31 T cell receptor beta chains derived from one specimen sequenced in a study of blood T cell repertoires in COVID-19. The data were produced by immunoSEQ multiplex PCR, yet TCRdb's version contains in-frame clones alone and is incomplete. The sample has over 75,000 clones, over 85% seen once. The sequenced sample was peripheral blood. The receptors come from a human donor with COVID-19, enrolled during active disease. The donor label of this sample is uncertain.

The chain employs TRBV5-1 and TRBJ1-1; D is possibly TRBD1 (5 bases). The CDR3 extends over 14 amino acids. The V gene's germline CDR1 is SGHRS and CDR2 YFSETQ. Trimming took off 1 base at V and 4 bases at J, with 11 bases between the two ends. The CDR3 region has the DNA TGCGCCAGCAGCTTGCAGGGCGCCCTCACTGAAGCTTTCTTT. It translates to CASSLQGALTEAFF.

The genes are TRBV18 and TRBJ2-7; D might be TRBD2 (5 bases). Deletions cut 0 bases from V and 5 bases from J, with 14 bases between. The CDR3 sequence is 15 residues long. Germline V gene data show CDR1 as KGHSH and CDR2 as LQKENI. CDR3: CASSPPGSLMNEQYF. The CDR3 DNA reads as TGTGCCAGCTCACCACCGGGGAGTTTGATGAACGAGCAGTACTTC.

The V and J genes are TRBV9 and TRBJ1-2; 7 nucleotides match TRBD1. Germline V lookup: CDR1 SGDLS, CDR2 YYNGEE. Trimming took 2 bases from V and 5 from J; bases not matched to a gene: 3. This CDR3 has 13 residues. The CDR3 sequence: CASSVPGGYGYTF. The CDR3 bases are TGTGCCAGCAGCGTCCCAGGGGGTTATGGCTACACCTTC.

The chain couples TRBV12-3 or TRBV12-4 to TRBJ2-7; D is ambiguous. There are 11 residues in the CDR3. V was trimmed by 9 bases and J by 3 bases, leaving 9 bases between them. In DNA form, the CDR3 reads TGTGCCAGTGGAGCAAACTACGAGCAGTACTTC. Translation: CASGANYEQYF.

The rearrangement uses TRBV19 and TRBJ1-2, with 11 bases matching TRBD1. Germline CDR1 LNHDA, CDR2 SQIVND (reference sequence). The CDR3 is made up of 14 amino acids. The J segment lost 6 bases and the V segment lost 5 bases, leaving 5 bases of the junction unmatched. CDR3 DNA sequence: TGTGCCAGTAGTGCCGGACAGGGGGCCCATGGCTACACCTTC. Amino acid sequence: CASSAGQGAHGYTF.

The J gene is TRBJ1-1, the V gene TRBV30; D ambiguous. CDR1 is GTSNPN, CDR2 SVGIG, per germline (reference sequence). V was clipped by 3 bases and J by 5 bases, with 16 bases between them. This CDR3 spans 14 amino acids. The CDR3: CAWRIGLAWTEAFF. The CDR3 DNA is TGTGCCTGGAGGATCGGTCTAGCGTGGACTGAAGCTTTCTTT.

The chain recombines TRBV7-2 with TRBJ1-5, with 7 positions matching TRBD1. Looked up from germline, CDR1 is SGHTA and CDR2 is FQGNSA. The CDR3 sequence is 15 residues long. The J segment lost 7 bases and the V segment lost 5 bases, leaving 11 bases of the junction unmatched. CDR3 coding DNA: TGTGCCAGCAGCCGTCACGGGACAGTCGAGCAGCCCCAGCATTTT. It is translated as CASSRHGTVEQPQHF.

The rearrangement joins TRBV2 to TRBJ1-1; D is uncertain. Germline values: CDR1 SNHLY, CDR2 FYNNEI. Trimming cost V 7 bases and J 0 bases, with 9 bases left between them. There are 13 residues in the CDR3. The CDR3 DNA follows: TGTGCCAGCACTTCAGGCATGAACACTGAAGCTTTCTTT. Translating gives CASTSGMNTEAFF.

J is TRBJ1-1 and V is TRBV19; tentatively, D is TRBD1 (5 bases). CDR1 is LNHDA, CDR2 SQIVND, per germline (reference sequence). V was trimmed by 0 bases and J by 5 bases, leaving 13 bases between them. The CDR3 length is 15 residues. The CDR3 bases are TGTGCCAGTAGTATAGATGGGGCCCAAGGAACTGAAGCTTTCTTT. This gives the protein CASSIDGAQGTEAFF. Using reference TRBV19 and TRBJ1-1 for the parts outside the CDR3, the full variable domain is DGGITQSPKYLFRKEGQNVTLSCEQNLNHDAMYWYRQDPGQGLRLIYYSQIVNDFQKGDIAEGYSVSREKKESFPLTVTSAQKNPTAFYLCASSIDGAQGTEAFFGQGTRLTVV.

In DNA form, the CDR3 reads TGTGCCAGCACCGCGGCGACGGGGGGCACAGATACGCAGTATTTT. Its translation: CASTAATGGTDTQYF. The chain has TRBV2 and TRBJ2-3; D is possibly TRBD2 (6 bases). Trimming stripped 7 bases from V and 1 base from J, with 15 bases between. This CDR3 region has 15 residues. CDR1 is SNHLY, CDR2 FYNNEI, per germline.

The chain has TRBV6-1 and TRBJ1-1; D call uncertain. The V end was cut by 2 bases, the J end by 5 bases, with 12 bases between. The CDR3 is made up of 14 amino acids. Germline lookup yields CDR1 MNHNS and CDR2 SASEGT. DNA for the CDR3: TGTGCCAGCAGTGAACCCGGACTTGGGACTGAAGCTTTCTTT. Its translation is CASSEPGLGTEAFF.

The V gene is TRBV11-2, the J gene TRBJ1-6; D uncertain. V was clipped by 5 bases and J by 9 bases, with 5 bases between them. The CDR3 is made up of 11 amino acids. Per the germline V gene, CDR1 is SGHAT and CDR2 is FQNNGV. The CDR3 nucleotides read TGTGCCAGCAGCGGGAGTTCACCCCTCCACTTT. Translated, it gives CASSGSSPLHF.

The V call is TRBV6-5, the J call TRBJ1-2, with TRBD1 as a possible D gene (6 bases). This CDR3 spans 15 amino acids. Trimming cost V 5 bases and J 0 bases, with 13 bases left between them. CDR1 MNHEY and CDR2 SVGAGI come from the germline V gene. CDR3 region: CASSTNRVANYGYTF. The CDR3, as DNA: TGTGCCAGCAGTACCAACAGGGTAGCTAACTATGGCTACACCTTC.

This chain joins TRBV4-1 and TRBJ2-3, with D possibly TRBD1 on 6 matching bases. V was clipped by 6 bases and J by 4 bases, with 14 bases between them. The CDR3 contains 14 residues. Germline values: CDR1 MGHRA, CDR2 YSYEKL. The CDR3 sequence is CASSPLQGPDTQYF. CDR3 sequence (DNA): TGCGCCAGCAGTCCTCTGCAGGGGCCAGATACGCAGTATTTT.

This chain uses TRBV3-1 (or the pseudogene TRBV3-2) with TRBJ1-4; 7 bases agree with TRBD1. This CDR3 has 14 residues. V shed 6 bases and J 7 bases; nucleotides not matched to a gene: 8. The V gene's germline CDR1 is LGHDT and CDR2 YNNKEL (reference sequence). CDR3: CASSSDRYREKLFF. The CDR3 coding sequence is TGTGCCAGCAGTTCGGACAGGTACCGTGAAAAACTGTTTTTT.

The chain has TRBV7-9 and TRBJ2-1; TRBD2 agrees at 8 bases. The CDR3 runs 15 residues. V was pared by 6 bases and J by 8 bases, with 12 bases of the junction left unmatched. CDR1 is SEHNR, CDR2 FQNEAQ, per germline (reference sequence). CDR3 region: CASRSGGGLLYEQFF. The CDR3 coding sequence is TGTGCCAGCAGAAGCGGGGGCGGGCTTCTCTATGAGCAGTTCTTC.

The V gene is TRBV29-1, the J gene TRBJ1-4, with D perhaps matching TRBD1 (5 bases). Trimming left V 6 bases short and J 0 bases short, with 8 bases between. This CDR3 has 13 residues. The germline V gene has CDR1 SQVTM and CDR2 ANQGSEA. CDR3 residues: CSVRTTTNEKLFF. CDR3 coding DNA: TGCAGCGTCCGGACAACAACTAATGAAAAACTGTTTTTT.

This clone was recorded only once. This chain uses TRBV18 with TRBJ2-2; D is undetermined. CDR3 size: 14 residues. Germline CDR1 is KGHSH and CDR2 is LQKENI. Deletions cut 2 bases from V and 5 bases from J, with 9 bases between. For the CDR3, the DNA is TGTGCCAGCTCACCAGGAGAGGATACCGGGGAGCTGTTTTTT. It encodes CASSPGEDTGELFF. Together with reference TRBV18 and TRBJ2-2, the CDR3 gives the full variable domain: NAGVMQNPRHLVRRRGQEARLRCSPMKGHSHVYWYRQLPEEGLKFMVYLQKENIIDESGMPKERFSAEFPKEGPSILRIQQVVRGDSAAYFCASSPGEDTGELFFGEGSRLTVL.

The chain couples TRBV19 to TRBJ2-6; perhaps TRBD2 as D (7 bases). The germline V and J ends were trimmed by 8 bases and 1 base, with 12 bases remaining between them. Germline-derived CDR1 and CDR2 are LNHDA and SQIVND (reference sequence). This CDR3 region has 15 residues. Here the CDR3 reads CASLGGESGANVLTF. For the CDR3, the DNA is TGTGCCAGTCTAGGGGGGGAGTCTGGGGCCAACGTCCTGACTTTC. Variable domain in full (rest from reference TRBV19 and TRBJ2-6): DGGITQSPKYLFRKEGQNVTLSCEQNLNHDAMYWYRQDPGQGLRLIYYSQIVNDFQKGDIAEGYSVSREKKESFPLTVTSAQKNPTAFYLCASLGGESGANVLTFGAGSRLTVL.

This chain uses TRBV7-9 with TRBJ1-2; a weak D match, TRBD1 (5 bases). The germline V gene encodes CDR1 SEHNR and CDR2 FQNEAQ (reference sequence). This CDR3 is built from 13 residues. Deletions cut 1 base from V and 2 bases from J, with 5 bases between. The CDR3 protein is CASSLGGNYGYTF. The CDR3 bases are TGTGCCAGCAGCTTAGGGGGCAACTATGGCTACACCTTC.

The chain's CDR3 is CASSYSRRSYNSPLHF. The CDR3 bases are TGTGCCAGCAGTTACTCGAGGCGGTCCTATAATTCACCCCTCCACTTT. The V call is TRBV6-5, the J call TRBJ1-6; no clear D gene. The CDR3 runs 16 residues. The germline V gene encodes CDR1 MNHEY and CDR2 SVGAGI. V was pared by 0 bases and J by 1 base, with 7 bases between.

This clone was picked up a small number of times. The gene calls are TRBV2 and TRBJ1-2; the D is unclear. V was clipped by 3 bases and J by 5 bases, with 7 bases between them. CDR3 length: 12 amino acids. CDR1 and CDR2 from the germline V gene are SNHLY and FYNNEI. The CDR3 DNA follows: TGTGCCAGCAGTGAGGTGCAGTATGGCTACACCTTC. It yields the protein CASSEVQYGYTF.

This clone was detected a few times. The rearrangement joins TRBV2 to TRBJ1-1; unclear D gene. CDR3 size: 12 residues. Deletions cut 5 bases from V and 0 bases from J, with 4 bases between. CDR1 is SNHLY and CDR2 is FYNNEI in the germline V gene. This chain's CDR3 is CASSILNTEAFF. The CDR3 DNA reads as TGTGCCAGCAGTATATTGAACACTGAAGCTTTCTTT.

This chain connects TRBV5-1 to TRBJ1-5; TRBD1 matches 9 bases. The CDR3 runs to 15 residues. With V trimmed by 3 bases and J by 2 bases, 3 bases remained unmatched. The germline V gene has CDR1 SGHRS and CDR2 YFSETQ. This CDR3 reads CASSSQGARNQPQHF. CDR3 DNA sequence: TGCGCCAGCAGCTCACAGGGGGCGCGCAATCAGCCCCAGCATTTT. The full variable domain, completed using reference TRBV5-1 and TRBJ1-5, is KAGVTQTPRYLIKTRGQQVTLSCSPISGHRSVSWYQQTPGQGLQFLFEYFSETQRNKGNFPGRFSGRQFSNSRSEMNVSTLELGDSALYLCASSSQGARNQPQHFGDGTRLSIL.

The V gene is TRBV5-1, the J gene TRBJ1-1, with D unresolved. The CDR3 runs 13 residues. Per germline, CDR1 SGHRS and CDR2 YFSETQ. The V end lost 4 bases, the J end lost 1 base, and 8 bases lay between the germline ends. The CDR3 loop reads CASSETPNTEAFF. Here the CDR3 DNA reads TGCGCCAGCAGCGAGACACCGAACACTGAAGCTTTCTTT.

This sequence joins TRBV6-5 and TRBJ1-2, with TRBD1 matching over 7 bases. Trimming removed 5 bases from V and 2 bases from J; junction bases left unmatched: 8. The CDR3 runs to 15 residues. Germline lookup yields CDR1 MNHEY and CDR2 SVGAGI. CDR3 protein: CASSRGGRHNYGYTF. In DNA form, the CDR3 reads TGTGCCAGCAGTCGAGGGGGCCGGCACAACTATGGCTACACCTTC.

The CDR3 region is CASSGLLYTDTQYF. The CDR3 DNA follows: TGTGCCAGCAGTGGGCTTTTGTACACAGATACGCAGTATTTT. This chain uses TRBV2 with TRBJ2-3; no reliable D call. Looked up from germline, CDR1 is SNHLY and CDR2 is FYNNEI. Trimming took off 4 bases at V and 2 bases at J, with 10 bases between the two ends. This CDR3 comprises 14 residues. The whole variable domain, remainder taken from reference TRBV2 and TRBJ2-3, is EPEVTQTPSHQVTQMGQEVILRCVPISNHLYFYWYRQILGQKVEFLVSFYNNEISEKSEIFDDQFSVERPDGSNFTLKIRSTKLEDSAMYFCASSGLLYTDTQYFGPGTRLTVL.

J is TRBJ2-2 and V is TRBV3-1 (or the pseudogene TRBV3-2); D possibly corresponds to TRBD2 (5 bases). V lost 3 bases to trimming and J lost 6 bases, with 11 bases between them. Germline V gives CDR1 LGHDT, CDR2 YNNKEL (reference sequence). The CDR3 has 14 residues. The CDR3: CASSQAPSPGELFF. DNA of the CDR3: TGTGCCAGCAGCCAGGCTCCTAGCCCCGGGGAGCTGTTTTTT.

The CDR3: CASSLGQTSNQPQHF. CDR3 nucleotides: TGTGCCAGCAGCTTAGGACAAACTAGCAATCAGCCCCAGCATTTT. This chain connects TRBV7-6 to TRBJ1-5; no definite D call. Deletions cut 1 base from V and 0 bases from J, with 7 bases between. The CDR3 runs to 15 residues. The germline CDR1 and CDR2 sequences are SGHVS and FNYEAQ.

This chain links TRBV16 with TRBJ2-7, with 8 bases identical to TRBD1. Germline V lookup: CDR1 KGHSY, CDR2 FQNENV. This CDR3 contains 14 residues. J lost 3 bases, V lost 2 bases, and 3 bases had no gene match. In DNA form, the CDR3 reads TGTGCCAGCAGCCAAATCGGACAGGGCTACGAGCAGTACTTC. Translated: CASSQIGQGYEQYF.

The gene calls are TRBV7-9 and TRBJ2-3, with a tentative D call TRBD2 (5 bases). CDR1 and CDR2 from the germline V gene are SEHNR and FQNEAQ (reference sequence). The V gene lost 5 bases and the J gene lost 0 bases, with 18 bases spanning the gap. This CDR3 comprises 17 residues. CDR3 in amino acids: CASSRNWERLSTDTQYF. CDR3 bases: TGTGCCAGCAGCCGGAACTGGGAGCGACTTAGCACAGATACGCAGTATTTT.